A selection of T cell receptor beta chains follows, all from one sample in a study of prognosis after radiotherapy for stage I lung cancer. TCRdb analysed the multiplex PCR reads with MiXCR anew, one entry per CDR3 protein. This table holds about 17,000 distinct CDR3 sequences, around 29% found once. Sequencing used PBMCs, obtained before or after stereotactic body radiation therapy (not recorded which). Receptors were obtained from a donor aged 50 or older with non-small cell lung cancer. CDR3s leave out the opening cysteine and the closing phenylalanine or tryptophan. Each record gives: D gene, V gene, clone size, J gene, CDR3 protein. D genes are given only for firm matches. Clone size is shown for a subset of rows, as once, few, many or a class of expanded clone.

-	TRBV14	many	TRBJ1-2	ASSQASYGYT
-	TRBV6-7	many	TRBJ2-1	ASSFVLADNEQF
TRBD2	TRBV11-1	many	TRBJ2-7	ASSLGYGGSVFEQY
-	TRBV20-1	-	TRBJ2-7	SAPVDGTGKYEQY
TRBD1	TRBV5-1	many	TRBJ1-1	ASSFTRTGRNTEAF
-	TRBV5-4	many	TRBJ2-7	ASSLDSPSTYEQY
TRBD2	TRBV6-1	-	TRBJ2-7	ASKTLGGSPYEKY
TRBD1	TRBV12-3/TRBV12-4	many	TRBJ2-5	ASSLTGGRETQY
TRBD2	TRBV2	-	TRBJ2-2	ASSRLAANTGELS
-	TRBV5-1	medium-sized	TRBJ2-2	ASSFSFGGGELF
-	TRBV7-2	medium-sized	TRBJ2-5	ASSPLRGSETQY
-	TRBV2	few	TRBJ2-5	ASSGLEQETQY
-	TRBV12-3/TRBV12-4	medium-sized	TRBJ1-6	ASSARDTQDSPLH
TRBD1	TRBV28	-	TRBJ2-7	AISPVARQGPTY
TRBD2	TRBV7-6	many	TRBJ2-1	ASSTIGLAGNNEQF
TRBD2	TRBV7-8	many	TRBJ2-1	ASSLEGTSGRDEQF
-	TRBV6-1	many	TRBJ2-1	ATWFGSSYNEQF
TRBD2	TRBV6-1	medium-sized	TRBJ2-7	ASSEGTSGSYEQY